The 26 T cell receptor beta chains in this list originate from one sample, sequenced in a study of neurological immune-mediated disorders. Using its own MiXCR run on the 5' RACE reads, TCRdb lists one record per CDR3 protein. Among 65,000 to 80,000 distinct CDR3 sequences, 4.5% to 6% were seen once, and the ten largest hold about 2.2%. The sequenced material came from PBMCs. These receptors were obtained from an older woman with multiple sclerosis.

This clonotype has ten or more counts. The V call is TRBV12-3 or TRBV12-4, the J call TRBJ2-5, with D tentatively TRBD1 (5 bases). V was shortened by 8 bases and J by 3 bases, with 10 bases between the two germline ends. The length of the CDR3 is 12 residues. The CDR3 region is CASRSREETQYF. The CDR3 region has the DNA TGTGCCAGCCGGTCCAGGGAAGAGACCCAGTACTTC.

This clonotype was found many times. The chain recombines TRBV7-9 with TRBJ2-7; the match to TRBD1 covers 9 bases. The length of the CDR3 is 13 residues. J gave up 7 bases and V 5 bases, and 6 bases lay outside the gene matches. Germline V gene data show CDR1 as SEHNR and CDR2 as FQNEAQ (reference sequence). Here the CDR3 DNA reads TGTGCCAGCAGCCCCCTCGGACAGGGGGAGCAGTACTTC. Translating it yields CASSPLGQGEQYF. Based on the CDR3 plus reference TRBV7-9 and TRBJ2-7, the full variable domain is DTGVSQNPRHKITKRGQNVTFRCDPISEHNRLYWYRQTLGQGPEFLTYFQNEAQLEKSRLLSDRFSAERPKGSFSTLEIQRTEQGDSAMYLCASSPLGQGEQYFGPGTRLTVT.

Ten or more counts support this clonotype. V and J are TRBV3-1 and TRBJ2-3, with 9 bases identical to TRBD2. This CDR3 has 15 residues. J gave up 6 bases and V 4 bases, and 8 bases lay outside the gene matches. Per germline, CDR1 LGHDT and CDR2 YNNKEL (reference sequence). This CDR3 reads CASSPSGTRGDTQYF. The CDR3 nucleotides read TGTGCCAGCAGCCCTAGCGGGACTCGGGGGGATACGCAGTATTTT.

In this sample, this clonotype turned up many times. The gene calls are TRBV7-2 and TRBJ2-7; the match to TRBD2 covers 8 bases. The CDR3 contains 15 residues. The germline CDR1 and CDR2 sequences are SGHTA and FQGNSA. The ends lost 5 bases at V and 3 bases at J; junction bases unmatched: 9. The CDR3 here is CASSPALAELYEQYF. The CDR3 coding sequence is TGTGCCAGCAGCCCCGCACTAGCGGAGCTCTACGAGCAGTACTTC.

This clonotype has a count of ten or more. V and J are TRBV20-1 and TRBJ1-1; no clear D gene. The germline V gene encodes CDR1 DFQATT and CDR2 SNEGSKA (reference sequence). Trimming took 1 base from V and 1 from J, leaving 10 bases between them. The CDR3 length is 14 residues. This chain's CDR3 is CSARVGQPNTEAFF. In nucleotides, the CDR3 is TGCAGTGCTAGAGTAGGGCAGCCGAACACTGAAGCTTTCTTT.

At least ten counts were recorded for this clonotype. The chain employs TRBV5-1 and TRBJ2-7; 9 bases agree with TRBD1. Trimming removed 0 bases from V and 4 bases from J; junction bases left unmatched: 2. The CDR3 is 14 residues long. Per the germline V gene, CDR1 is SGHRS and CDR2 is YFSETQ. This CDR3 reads CASSLGQGGYEQYF. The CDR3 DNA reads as TGCGCCAGCAGCTTGGGACAGGGGGGATACGAGCAGTACTTC.

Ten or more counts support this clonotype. The DNA for the CDR3 is TGTGCCAGCAGCCCCTCGACTAGGCAAGATACGCAGTATTTT. It yields the protein CASSPSTRQDTQYF. J is TRBJ2-3 and V is TRBV7-6, with D tentatively TRBD2 (6 bases). Germline V lookup: CDR1 SGHVS, CDR2 FNYEAQ. There are 14 residues in the CDR3. Trimming shortened V by 5 bases and J by 5 bases, and 14 bases separated the two germline ends.

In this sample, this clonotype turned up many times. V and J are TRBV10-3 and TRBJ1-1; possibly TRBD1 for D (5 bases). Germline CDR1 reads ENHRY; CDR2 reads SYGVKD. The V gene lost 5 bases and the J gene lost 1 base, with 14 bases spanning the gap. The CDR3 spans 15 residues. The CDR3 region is CAISLEGKSNTEAFF. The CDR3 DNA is TGTGCCATCAGTCTGGAGGGGAAATCGAACACTGAAGCTTTCTTT.

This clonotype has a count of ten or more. CDR3 coding DNA: TGTGCCAGCAGCAGGGGGCGGAGCCCACTGACTTTC. Its protein product is CASSRGRSPLTF. The rearrangement links TRBV3-1 to TRBJ2-6; TRBD1 matches 7 bases. The V and J ends lost 5 bases and 16 bases, in that order; junction bases with no gene match: 8. The length of the CDR3 is 12 residues. Germline CDR1 and CDR2: LGHDT and YNNKEL (reference sequence).

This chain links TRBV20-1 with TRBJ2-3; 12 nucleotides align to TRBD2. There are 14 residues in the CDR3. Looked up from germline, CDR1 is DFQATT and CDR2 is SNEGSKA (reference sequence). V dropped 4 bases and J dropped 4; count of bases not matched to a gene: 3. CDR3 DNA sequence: TGCAGTGCTACCGCTAGCGGGAGGGCAGATACGCAGTATTTT. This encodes CSATASGRADTQYF.

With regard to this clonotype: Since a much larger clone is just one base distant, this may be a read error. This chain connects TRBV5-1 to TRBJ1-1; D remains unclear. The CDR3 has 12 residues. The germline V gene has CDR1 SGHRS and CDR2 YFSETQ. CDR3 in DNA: TGCGACAGCAGCTTGGGAGACACTGAAGCTTTCTTT. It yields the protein CDSSLGDTEAFF. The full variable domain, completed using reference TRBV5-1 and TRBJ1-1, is KAGVTQTPRYLIKTRGQQVTLSCSPISGHRSVSWYQQTPGQGLQFLFEYFSETQRNKGNFPGRFSGRQFSNSRSEMNVSTLELGDSALYLCDSSLGDTEAFFGQGTRLTVV.

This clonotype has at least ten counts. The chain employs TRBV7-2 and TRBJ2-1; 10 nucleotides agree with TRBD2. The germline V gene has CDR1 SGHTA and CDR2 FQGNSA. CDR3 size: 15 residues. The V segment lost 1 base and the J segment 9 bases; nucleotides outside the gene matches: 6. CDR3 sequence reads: CASSLGLAGVSEQFF. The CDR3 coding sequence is TGTGCCAGCAGCTTAGGGCTAGCGGGAGTCAGTGAGCAGTTCTTC.

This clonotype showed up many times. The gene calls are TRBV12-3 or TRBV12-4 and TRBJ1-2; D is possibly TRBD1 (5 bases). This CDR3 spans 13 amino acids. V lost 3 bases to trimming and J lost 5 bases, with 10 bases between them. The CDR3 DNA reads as TGTGCCAGCAGTTTTAGGGGTCTTTATGGCTACACCTTC. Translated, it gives CASSFRGLYGYTF.

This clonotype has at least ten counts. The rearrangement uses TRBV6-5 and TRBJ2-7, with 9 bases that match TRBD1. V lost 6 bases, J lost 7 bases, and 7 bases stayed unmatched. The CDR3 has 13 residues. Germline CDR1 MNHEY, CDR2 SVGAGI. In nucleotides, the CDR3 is TGTGCCAGCAGCTGGGACAGGGTGAGGGAGCAGTACTTC. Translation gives CASSWDRVREQYF.

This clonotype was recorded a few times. The CDR3 sequence: CASSESGTGQGSEAFF. The CDR3 DNA reads as TGTGCCAGCAGTGAAAGCGGAACGGGACAGGGCTCTGAAGCTTTCTTT. V is TRBV2 and J is TRBJ1-1, with TRBD1 matching over 9 bases. V dropped 2 bases and J dropped 6; count of bases not matched to a gene: 10. From germline, CDR1 is SNHLY and CDR2 FYNNEI. The CDR3 contains 16 residues. The whole variable domain, remainder taken from reference TRBV2 and TRBJ1-1, is EPEVTQTPSHQVTQMGQEVILRCVPISNHLYFYWYRQILGQKVEFLVSFYNNEISEKSEIFDDQFSVERPDGSNFTLKIRSTKLEDSAMYFCASSESGTGQGSEAFFGQGTRLTVV.

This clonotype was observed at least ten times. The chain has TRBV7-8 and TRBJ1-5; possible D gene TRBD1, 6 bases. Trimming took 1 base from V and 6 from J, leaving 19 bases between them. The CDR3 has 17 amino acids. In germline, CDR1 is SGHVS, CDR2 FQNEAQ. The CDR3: CASSLDGSGGPGQPQHF. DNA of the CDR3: TGTGCCAGCAGCTTAGATGGGTCGGGGGGGCCAGGTCAGCCCCAGCATTTT. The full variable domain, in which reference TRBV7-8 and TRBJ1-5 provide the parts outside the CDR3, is GAGVSQSPRYKVAKRGQDVALRCDPISGHVSLFWYQQALGQGPEFLTYFQNEAQLDKSGLPSDRFFAERPEGSVSTLKIQRTQQEDSAVYLCASSLDGSGGPGQPQHFGDGTRLSIL.

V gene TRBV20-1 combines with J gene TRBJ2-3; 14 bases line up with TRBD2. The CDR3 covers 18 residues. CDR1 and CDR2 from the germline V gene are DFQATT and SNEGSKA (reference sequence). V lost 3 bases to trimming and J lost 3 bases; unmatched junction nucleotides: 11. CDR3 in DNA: TGCAGTGCTAGTGGGACTAGCGGGAGTAGATACCTGACAGATACGCAGTATTTT. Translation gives CSASGTSGSRYLTDTQYF.

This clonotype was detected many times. Here the CDR3 DNA reads TGCGCCACCGGGGACAGGGGGAATCAGCCCCAGCATTTT. Translation gives CATGDRGNQPQHF. V usage is TRBV4-1 and J usage is TRBJ1-5; 11 nucleotides agree with TRBD1. After removal of 10 bases from V and 4 bases from J, the junction contained 3 bases not matched to a gene. Germline V lookup: CDR1 MGHRA, CDR2 YSYEKL. There are 13 residues in the CDR3.

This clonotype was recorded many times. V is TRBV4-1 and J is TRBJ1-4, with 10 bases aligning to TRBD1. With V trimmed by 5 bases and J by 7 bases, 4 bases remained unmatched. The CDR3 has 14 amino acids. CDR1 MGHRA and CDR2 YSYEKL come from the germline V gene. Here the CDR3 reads CASSKTGGGEKLFF. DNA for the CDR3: TGCGCCAGCAGCAAGACAGGGGGCGGTGAAAAACTGTTTTTT.

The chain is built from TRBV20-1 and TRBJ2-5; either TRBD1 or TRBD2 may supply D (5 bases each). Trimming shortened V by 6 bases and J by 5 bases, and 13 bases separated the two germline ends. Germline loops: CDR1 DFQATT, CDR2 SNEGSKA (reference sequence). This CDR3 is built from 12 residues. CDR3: CSAGVPPETQYF. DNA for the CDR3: TGCAGTGCGGGGGTCCCCCCGGAGACCCAGTACTTC.

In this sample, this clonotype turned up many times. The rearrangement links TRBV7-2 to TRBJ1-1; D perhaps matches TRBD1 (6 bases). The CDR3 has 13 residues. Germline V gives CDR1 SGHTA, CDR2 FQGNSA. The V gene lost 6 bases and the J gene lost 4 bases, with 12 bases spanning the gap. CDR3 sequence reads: CASRYREGTEAFF. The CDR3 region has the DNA TGTGCCAGCAGATACAGGGAGGGCACTGAAGCTTTCTTT.

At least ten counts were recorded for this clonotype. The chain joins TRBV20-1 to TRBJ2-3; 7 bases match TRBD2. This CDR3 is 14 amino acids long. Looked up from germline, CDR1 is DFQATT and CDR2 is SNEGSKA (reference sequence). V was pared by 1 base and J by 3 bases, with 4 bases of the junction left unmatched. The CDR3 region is CSARVDGRTDTQYF. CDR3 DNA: TGCAGTGCTAGAGTCGACGGGAGGACAGATACGCAGTATTTT.

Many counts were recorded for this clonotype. The CDR3 loop is CASSVGGQETQYF. The CDR3 nucleotides are TGTGCCAGCAGCGTAGGAGGACAAGAGACCCAGTACTTC. J is TRBJ2-5 and V is TRBV9, with D unresolved. Germline CDR1 and CDR2: SGDLS and YYNGEE. The CDR3 is 13 amino acids. The V and J ends lost 0 bases and 2 bases respectively, with 5 bases between them.

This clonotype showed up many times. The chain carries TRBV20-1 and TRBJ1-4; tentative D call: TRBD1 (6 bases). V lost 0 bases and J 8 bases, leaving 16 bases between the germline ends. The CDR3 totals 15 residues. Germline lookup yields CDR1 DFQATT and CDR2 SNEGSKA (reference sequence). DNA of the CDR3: TGCAGTGCTAGAGACGGCAGGGGCATTCGGGAAAAACTGTTTTTT. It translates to CSARDGRGIREKLFF.

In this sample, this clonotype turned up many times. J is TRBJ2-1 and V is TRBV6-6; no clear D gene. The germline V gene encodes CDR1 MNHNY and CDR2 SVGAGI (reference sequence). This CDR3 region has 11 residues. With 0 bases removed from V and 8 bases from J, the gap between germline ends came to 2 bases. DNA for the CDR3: TGTGCCAGCAGTTACTCCTATGAGCAGTTCTTC. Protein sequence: CASSYSYEQFF.

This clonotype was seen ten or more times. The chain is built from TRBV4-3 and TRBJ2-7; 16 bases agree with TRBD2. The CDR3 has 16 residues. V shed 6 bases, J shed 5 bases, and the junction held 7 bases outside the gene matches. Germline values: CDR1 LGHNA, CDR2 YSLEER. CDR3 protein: CASSQGLAGGPDEQYF. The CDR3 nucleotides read TGCGCCAGCAGTCAGGGACTAGCGGGAGGGCCCGACGAGCAGTACTTC.